The 32 T cell receptor beta chains listed next were all sequenced from one sample in a study of T cells in Graves' hyperthyroidism and ophthalmopathy. Researchers took RNA transcripts and amplified the TCR beta CDR3 regions from them. First-round RT-PCR of the TCR CDR3 relied on the HTBI primer set. TCRdb reprocessed the multiplex PCR reads with MiXCR, giving one entry per CDR3 protein. The data hold fewer than 600,000 distinct CDR3 sequences, with around 14% observed a single time. Specimen: blood. The receptors originated from a woman between 18 and 30 years old with Graves' hyperthyroidism.

Regarding this clonotype: Sequence at one end of the junction differs from germline and may be a read error. The J gene is TRBJ2-7, the V gene TRBV3-1, with TRBD2 matching over 7 bases. CDR3 length equals 14 residues. The germline CDR1 and CDR2 sequences are LGHDT and YNNKEL (reference sequence). CDR3 in DNA: TGTGCCAACAGCCAAGCGGGGACGGGGTACGAGCAGTACTTC. Encoded protein: CANSQAGTGYEQYF.

This clonotype was detected a few times. V is TRBV11-3 and J is TRBJ2-4; perhaps TRBD1 as D (5 bases). The CDR3 extends over 14 amino acids. The germline gives CDR1 SGHNT, CDR2 YENEEA. The germline V and J ends were trimmed by 9 bases and 1 base, with 13 bases remaining between them. As DNA, the CDR3 is TGTGCCAGTGCCTTCAGGGTGGCCAAAAACATTCAGTACTTC. Its translation: CASAFRVAKNIQYF.

The sample holds many counts of this clonotype. This chain links TRBV27 with TRBJ1-1; the D is unclear. Germline loops: CDR1 MNHEY, CDR2 SMNVEV (reference sequence). V lost 2 bases to trimming and J lost 4 bases, with 14 bases between them. The CDR3 runs 15 residues. The DNA of the CDR3 is TGTGCCAGCAGTTTAAACCCCCCTGGGCCCACTGAAGCTTTCTTT. Its translation is CASSLNPPGPTEAFF.

The chain is built from TRBV2 and TRBJ2-2; 12 bases fit TRBD1. CDR1 and CDR2 from the germline V gene are SNHLY and FYNNEI. The length of the CDR3 is 18 residues. The V segment lost 3 bases and the J segment 5 bases; nucleotides outside the gene matches: 10. The CDR3 nucleotides read TGTGCCAGCAGTGATCCGGGACAGGGGGCGCAGATGACCGGGGAGCTGTTTTTT. Protein: CASSDPGQGAQMTGELFF.

This chain connects TRBV6-1 to TRBJ1-2; the D is unclear. The length of the CDR3 is 16 residues. Trimming removed 1 base at V and 2 bases at J, with 14 bases between. Germline CDR1 MNHNS, CDR2 SASEGT. CDR3 in amino acids: CASSEGGPGGNYGYTF. The CDR3 DNA reads TGTGCCAGCAGTGAAGGTGGGCCAGGTGGGAACTATGGCTACACCTTC.

In this sample, this clonotype turned up many times. V is TRBV2 and J is TRBJ1-3; D perhaps matches TRBD1 (6 bases). There are 12 residues in the CDR3. Trimming took 7 bases from V and 6 from J, leaving 10 bases between them. In germline, CDR1 is SNHLY, CDR2 FYNNEI. The CDR3 protein is CASKGEVNTIYF. In nucleotides, the CDR3 is TGTGCCAGCAAGGGGGAGGTAAACACCATATATTTT.

As for this clonotype: Because it lacks the conserved phenylalanine or tryptophan at the end, this CDR3 is likely a read error. The rearrangement joins TRBV6-4 to TRBJ1-1, with 7 positions matching TRBD1. The CDR3 covers 14 residues. Germline V CDR1 and CDR2: MRHNA, SNTAGT. Trimming at V came to 6 bases and at J to 4 bases, leaving 8 bases not matched to a gene. The chain's CDR3 is CASRETGESTEAFL. DNA of the CDR3: TGTGCCAGCAGGGAAACAGGGGAGAGCACTGAAGCTTTCCTT.

There are many counts of this clonotype. The V gene is TRBV20-1, the J gene TRBJ2-7, with D uncertain. The CDR3 consists of 14 residues. V lost 0 bases to trimming and J lost 2 bases, with 11 bases between them. Germline assignment: CDR1 DFQATT and CDR2 SNEGSKA (reference sequence). The CDR3 DNA sequence: TGCAGTGCTAGAGATGGTGCGTCTGCCTACGAGCAGTACTTC. It codes for CSARDGASAYEQYF.

Many counts were recorded for this clonotype. The CDR3 spells CASSVGGMNTEAFF. The CDR3 DNA is TGTGCCAGCAGCGTCGGGGGGATGAACACTGAAGCTTTCTTT. The chain is built from TRBV9 and TRBJ1-1; tentatively, D is TRBD1 (5 bases). Germline CDR1 is SGDLS and CDR2 is YYNGEE. The ends were cut back, 2 bases at V and 0 bases at J, with 8 bases in the middle. The CDR3 spans 14 residues. The full variable domain, with the rest looked up from reference TRBV9 and TRBJ1-1, is DSGVTQTPKHLITATGQRVTLRCSPRSGDLSVYWYQQSLDQGLQFLIQYYNGEERAKGNILERFSAQQFPDLHSELNLSSLELGDSALYFCASSVGGMNTEAFFGQGTRLTVV.

V gene TRBV10-2 combines with J gene TRBJ2-1; D is unclear. The V end was cut by 7 bases, the J end by 3 bases, with 10 bases between. This CDR3 has 13 amino acids. The germline V gene has CDR1 WSHSY and CDR2 SAAADI. CDR3 DNA: TGCGCCAGCACCCCAGCCGGCTACAATGAGCAGTTCTTC. Amino acid sequence: CASTPAGYNEQFF.

This clonotype was seen repeatedly, ten times or more. This chain links TRBV9 with TRBJ2-7; D not resolved. The CDR3 covers 15 residues. Trimming stripped 6 bases from V and 0 bases from J, with 16 bases between. In germline, CDR1 is SGDLS, CDR2 YYNGEE. The CDR3 region is CASTLPEESSYEQYF. The CDR3 coding sequence is TGTGCCAGCACCCTCCCCGAAGAAAGCTCCTACGAGCAGTACTTC.

V usage is TRBV10-2 and J usage is TRBJ1-1, with D possibly being TRBD1 (5 bases). V shed 10 bases and J shed 4 bases, with 16 bases lying between them. Germline CDR1 reads WSHSY; CDR2 reads SAAADI. The CDR3 is 13 residues long. CDR3 nucleotides: TGCGCCACGGGGGGGGTTAGGGCCACTGAAGCTTTCTTT. It codes for CATGGVRATEAFF.

Note on this clonotype: A read error may be the cause here, since a much bigger clone is one base away. This chain joins TRBV30 and TRBJ2-1, with a tentative D call TRBD2 (5 bases). CDR3 length: 12 residues. The V gene's germline CDR1 is GTSNPN and CDR2 SVGIG (reference sequence). CDR3 sequence reads: CAWAPGFGEQLF. CDR3 in DNA: TGTGCCTGGGCCCCGGGGTTCGGTGAGCAGCTCTTC.

This clonotype was observed a few times. The gene calls are TRBV27 and TRBJ2-7; D remains unclear. Germline CDR1 is MNHEY and CDR2 is SMNVEV (reference sequence). V gave up 5 bases and J gave up 5 bases, with 16 bases separating them. This CDR3 is built from 14 residues. This CDR3 reads CASSRLAAPHEQYV. DNA of the CDR3: TGTGCCAGCAGTCGCTTAGCCGCTCCCCACGAGCAGTACGTC.

This clonotype was seen repeatedly, ten times or more. V is TRBV7-3 and J is TRBJ2-1; D is perhaps TRBD2 (6 bases). Germline CDR1 SGHTA, CDR2 FQGTGA. The length of the CDR3 is 13 residues. V was pared by 5 bases and J by 7 bases, with 12 bases between. CDR3 in amino acids: CASSPTGGNEQFF. CDR3 DNA sequence: TGTGCCAGCAGCCCCACAGGAGGGAATGAGCAGTTCTTC.

The chain carries TRBV19 and TRBJ1-6; D not certain. Trimming shortened V by 3 bases and J by 5 bases, and 14 bases separated the two germline ends. The CDR3 is made up of 16 amino acids. CDR1 and CDR2 (germline): LNHDA, SQIVND (reference sequence). The DNA for the CDR3 is TGTGCCAGTAGTATGAACGGGTTCCCGGATAATTCACCCCTCCACTTT. Translating gives CASSMNGFPDNSPLHF.

This clonotype was observed many times. The chain is built from TRBV18 and TRBJ2-5; 8 bases are shared with TRBD1. This CDR3 comprises 15 residues. Germline CDR1 reads KGHSH; CDR2 reads LQKENI. V shed 3 bases, J shed 1 base, and the junction held 4 bases outside the gene matches. In DNA, the CDR3 is TGTGCCAGCTCACCCCCGGGACAGGCCCAAGAGACCCAGTACTTC. Translation gives CASSPPGQAQETQYF.

The chain uses TRBV9 and TRBJ2-5; 7 bases are shared with TRBD2. V lost 0 bases, J lost 2 bases, and 4 bases stayed unmatched. CDR1 and CDR2 (germline): SGDLS, YYNGEE. There are 15 residues in the CDR3. Here the CDR3 DNA reads TGTGCCAGCAGCGTAGCCAGGGAGGGGCAAGAGACCCAGTACTTC. Protein: CASSVAREGQETQYF.

The rearrangement uses TRBV12-3 or TRBV12-4 and TRBJ1-1; D unresolved. The CDR3 has 13 amino acids. V was shortened by 2 bases and J by 4 bases, with 8 bases between the two germline ends. Written as DNA, the CDR3 is TGTGCCAGCAGTTTATTCATGAGCACTGAAGCTTTCTTT. Its translation: CASSLFMSTEAFF.

In this sample, this clonotype turned up a few times. V usage is TRBV9 and J usage is TRBJ2-6, with TRBD1 matching 9 bases. CDR1 is SGDLS, CDR2 YYNGEE, per germline. This CDR3 has 18 residues. With 4 bases clipped from V and 1 base from J, the junction kept 9 bases outside the gene matches. The chain's CDR3 is CASSPGQGLGSGANVLTF. The DNA for the CDR3 is TGTGCCAGCAGCCCCGGACAGGGGTTGGGGTCTGGGGCCAACGTCCTGACTTTC.

The chain joins TRBV11-2 to TRBJ1-2, with D unresolved. This CDR3 comprises 16 residues. Germline loops: CDR1 SGHAT, CDR2 FQNNGV. The V end was cut by 1 base, the J end by 2 bases, with 14 bases between. This CDR3 is CASSLGAIDINYGYTF. CDR3 in DNA: TGTGCCAGCAGCTTAGGGGCCATAGATATCAACTATGGCTACACCTTC.

The J gene is TRBJ1-2, the V gene TRBV5-1; D uncertain. The length of the CDR3 is 15 residues. The germline V gene encodes CDR1 SGHRS and CDR2 YFSETQ. V was pared by 4 bases and J by 7 bases, with 20 bases between. The CDR3 bases are TGCGCCAGCAGCCTCGATGAGGTGGCCAAAGGTGGCTACACCTTC. This gives the protein CASSLDEVAKGGYTF.

This clonotype has only a few counts. The chain recombines TRBV12-3 or TRBV12-4 with TRBJ1-4; D is ambiguous. The CDR3 totals 16 residues. Trimming left V 5 bases short and J 0 bases short, with 13 bases between. Written as DNA, the CDR3 is TGTGCCAGCAGTCCTTGGGCCTCTGCAACTAATGAAAAACTGTTTTTT. It translates to CASSPWASATNEKLFF.

There are many counts of this clonotype. The chain has TRBV6-1 and TRBJ1-6; D is possibly TRBD1 (6 bases). This CDR3 region has 15 residues. The V end was cut by 5 bases, the J end by 5 bases, with 13 bases between. From germline, CDR1 is MNHNS and CDR2 SASEGT. DNA for the CDR3: TGTGCCAGCAGTCAGCAGGACAGTAATAATTCACCCCTCCACTTT. It encodes CASSQQDSNNSPLHF.

This clonotype was observed at least ten times. This chain uses TRBV6-1 with TRBJ1-5; 8 nucleotides agree with TRBD1. The CDR3 consists of 18 residues. Trimming cost V 5 bases and J 2 bases; bases outside gene matches: 14. The V gene's germline CDR1 is MNHNS and CDR2 SASEGT. The CDR3 DNA reads as TGTGCCAGCAGTTTGGGGACAGGAGGTGTTTTGGGCAATCAGCCCCAGCATTTT. It translates to CASSLGTGGVLGNQPQHF.

The chain recombines TRBV7-2 with TRBJ1-1, with no clear D. Germline CDR1 SGHTA, CDR2 FQGNSA. The CDR3 length is 12 residues. Between the trimmed V and J ends, which lost 6 bases and 6 bases, there was a span of 11 bases. The CDR3 nucleotides read TGTGCCAGCAGGTTGGACGTGGCTGAAGCTTTCTTT. It encodes CASRLDVAEAFF. The full variable domain, completed using reference TRBV7-2 and TRBJ1-1, is GAGVSQSPSNKVTEKGKDVELRCDPISGHTALYWYRQSLGQGLEFLIYFQGNSAPDKSGLPSDRFSAERTGGSVSTLTIQRTQQEDSAVYLCASRLDVAEAFFGQGTRLTVV.

Of note for this clonotype: A junction end diverges from the germline sequence, so it may reflect a read error. The V call is TRBV12-3 or TRBV12-4, the J call TRBJ2-7; 7 nucleotides match TRBD2. The CDR3 sequence is 14 residues long. The CDR3 DNA sequence: TGTGCCAGCAGTGTAGCGGGTACCTCCCACGAGCAGTACTTC. Its translation is CASSVAGTSHEQYF.

This clonotype came up a few times. The V gene is TRBV24-1, the J gene TRBJ2-1; no clear D gene. V was trimmed by 9 bases and J by 0 bases, leaving 8 bases between them. In germline, CDR1 is KGHDR, CDR2 SFDVKD. The CDR3 is made up of 13 amino acids. This CDR3 reads CATGMSSYNEQFF. The DNA of the CDR3 is TGTGCCACCGGCATGAGCTCCTACAATGAGCAGTTCTTC.

The rearrangement joins TRBV24-1 to TRBJ2-1, with TRBD1 as a possible D gene (6 bases). Germline assignment: CDR1 KGHDR and CDR2 SFDVKD. Trimming pared 2 bases from V and 15 bases from J, leaving 13 bases between. CDR3 size: 12 residues. The CDR3 loop reads CATSDSNRVGFF. The CDR3 DNA follows: TGTGCCACCAGTGATTCAAACAGGGTTGGGTTCTTC.

The sample holds a few counts of this clonotype. The chain combines TRBV6-1 with TRBJ2-1, with TRBD2 matching 12 bases. This CDR3 spans 17 amino acids. Germline CDR1 and CDR2: MNHNS and SASEGT. The V and J ends lost 5 bases and 6 bases, in that order; junction bases with no gene match: 11. The CDR3 loop is CASSRGLAGRGGNEQFF. For the CDR3, the DNA is TGTGCCAGCAGTAGGGGACTAGCGGGCCGAGGCGGCAATGAGCAGTTCTTC.

This clonotype has just a few counts. This chain uses TRBV4-1 with TRBJ1-1; 8 nucleotides line up with TRBD1. The CDR3 runs 14 residues. CDR1 is MGHRA, CDR2 YSYEKL, per germline. Trimming removed 4 bases from V and 7 bases from J; junction bases left unmatched: 8. The CDR3 region has the DNA TGCGCCAGCAGCCTAGTCGCGGGGACAGGTGAAGCTTTCTTT. Translating it yields CASSLVAGTGEAFF.

This clonotype has a count of ten or more. The chain has TRBV11-2 and TRBJ2-7, with D tentatively TRBD2 (6 bases). V was pared by 5 bases and J by 3 bases, with 20 bases between. The CDR3 length is 16 residues. CDR1 SGHAT and CDR2 FQNNGV come from the germline V gene. DNA for the CDR3: TGTGCCAGCAGCCCTTACAGCGGAGGGAAGGGCTACGAGCAGTACGTC. Translating it yields CASSPYSGGKGYEQYV.